Ten or more counts support the clone carrying this T cell receptor (beta chain). V shed 3 bases and J 7 bases; nucleotides not matched to a gene: 11. The CDR3 is 16 residues long. These data come from a study of patients and donors after allogeneic stem cell transplantation. MiXCR was run by TCRdb on the RT-PCR reads, yielding one entry per CDR3 protein. The data show some 880,000 distinct CDR3 sequences, over 15% seen once. The rearrangement joins TRBV12-3 or TRBV12-4 to TRBJ2-1, with TRBD1 matching 8 bases. Sequencing used blood, either unsorted or a sorted T cell fraction (not recorded which). This receptor was taken from a human donor who was either an allogeneic HSCT recipient or a stem cell or donor lymphocyte infusion donor (not recorded which). It is not recorded whose cells these are; they may come from a transplant donor. CDR3 in DNA: TGTGCCAGCAGTTTTGGAATCCAGGGGGCGGGGAATGAGCAGTTCTTC. Translating it yields CASSFGIQGAGNEQFF.